This paragraph reports one T cell receptor beta chain. Its target is not known. The length of the CDR3 is 15 residues. The ends were cut back, 3 bases at V and 1 base at J, with 12 bases in the middle. Germline V gives CDR1 SEHNR, CDR2 FQNEAQ (reference sequence). Listed TCR primers and previously described methods were used for bulk TCR libraries. TCRdb re-called the PCR reads through MiXCR, storing one row per CDR3 protein. Of about 510,000 distinct CDR3 sequences in the sample, around 23% were seen once. The record originates from a study of molecular identifiers for immune sequencing clone quantification. Study-wide context: In the replicates, RNA derived from roughly 20,000 or 100,000 naive CD8 cells was divided into five parts, and four were sequenced.

Study outcomes and limitations: Clones that exceeded 20 RNA copies held over 98% of effector molecules, yet under 1% in naive cells. Same-barcode identical TCR molecules could make highly expanded clones look smaller than they are.

This clonotype was sampled from a human donor in good health. Some libraries in this study had Jurkat cell RNA spiked in. The genes are TRBV7-9 and TRBJ2-5; possibly TRBD2 for D (6 bases). Input material: naive CD8+ T cells from blood, with Jurkat cell RNA spiked in. The subset: FACS-sorted CD8+CD4-CCR7+CD45RA+ naive T cells. The CDR3: CASSFGSSGQETQYF. The CDR3 bases are TGTGCCAGCAGCTTTGGGAGTAGCGGCCAAGAGACCCAGTACTTC.